These T cell receptor beta chains were read from a single sample in a study of T cell responses to AZD1222 COVID-19 vaccine. Libraries were prepared by immunoSEQ multiplex PCR; TCRdb keeps only in-frame clonotypes and omits some of them. The sample holds approximately 140,000 clones; 90% to 95% are singletons and the top ten take approximately 5.3%. This specimen was peripheral blood, taken on day 0 of AZD1222 vaccination. These receptors all stem from an adult in good health. CDR3s leave out the opening cysteine and the closing phenylalanine or tryptophan. The order of the fields is J gene, CDR3 length, clone size, V gene, CDR3 protein. Not all rows give a size; the values are once, few, many and, for expanded clones, a class.

>TRBJ1-2|13|-|TRBV6-5
ASRPGVNADYGYT
>TRBJ2-3|15|-|TRBV18
ASSITGGQTRTDTQY
>TRBJ2-1|12|once|TRBV14
ASSQSTRVNEQF
>TRBJ2-1|13|-|TRBV5-1
ASSAGTGVINEQF
>TRBJ1-6|13|-|TRBV6-2/TRBV6-3
ASSFQGAVGSPLH
>TRBJ1-1|12|-|TRBV29-1
SVSQGMPAFEAF
>TRBJ2-7|12|-|TRBV10-3
AIRARGDSYEQY
>TRBJ2-7|11|-|TRBV7-2
ASSTGTTYEQY
>TRBJ2-7|13|-|TRBV7-2
ASSTTGTSTYEQY
>TRBJ2-7|9|-|TRBV28
ASSSTHHRY
>TRBJ1-6|13|-|TRBV7-2
ASSPSGRYNSPLH
>TRBJ2-7|10|-|TRBV11-1
ASSFNLGEQY
>TRBJ1-2|14|-|TRBV10-2
ASSPLEQGANYGYT
>TRBJ1-4|12|few|TRBV19
ASSSRQGREKLF
>TRBJ1-5|12|once|TRBV19
ASSSRQGNQPQH
>TRBJ2-1|13|-|TRBV7-9
ASSPPGQGASEQF
>TRBJ2-6|12|-|TRBV3-1/TRBV3-2
ASSHSTGANVLT
>TRBJ2-1|13|-|TRBV4-3
ASSQSGRAGDEQF
>TRBJ1-3|11|-|TRBV30
AWSNGQGNTIY
>TRBJ2-7|12|-|TRBV6-5
ASTPVGGDNEQY
>TRBJ2-1|15|-|TRBV29-1
SVDGGRDSYSYNEQF
>TRBJ1-2|9|-|TRBV7-9
AIRGRDGYT
>TRBJ2-1|14|-|TRBV9
ASSVGLAGAYNEQF
>TRBJ1-5|14|-|TRBV6-1
ASSEAWGGGNQPQH
>TRBJ1-2|14|once|TRBV7-9
ASSNGQGPRLYGYT
>TRBJ1-2|11|-|TRBV12-3/TRBV12-4
ASSLTTGGGYT
>TRBJ2-7|11|-|TRBV11-2
ASSLGTNYEQY
>TRBJ1-5|11|-|TRBV19
ASVGVSNQPQH
>TRBJ1-6|13|-|TRBV19
ASTRSAGASSPLH
>TRBJ2-5|10|-|TRBV15
ATSRGYGTQY
>TRBJ2-5|11|-|TRBV11-2
ASSLMQGWTQY
>TRBJ2-7|12|-|TRBV4-1
ASSQDTGSYEQY
>TRBJ2-7|15|-|TRBV1
TSSLVTKGQTTYEQY
>TRBJ2-7|12|-|TRBV4-2
ASSQSTSGYEQY
>TRBJ2-3|12|-|TRBV5-5
ASSSGLYTDTQY
>TRBJ2-7|11|-|TRBV7-2
ASSPDRGREQY
>TRBJ1-5|12|-|TRBV6-5
ASSSKGGHQPQH
>TRBJ1-4|13|-|TRBV7-9
ASSISGTSGEKLF
>TRBJ1-2|15|-|TRBV9
ASSVAPSDRDYYGYT
>TRBJ1-2|11|-|TRBV10-1
ASSATGGYGYT
>TRBJ2-3|13|-|TRBV4-3
ASSQDSGGGDTQY
>TRBJ1-1|12|-|TRBV7-8
ASSLGDSYHEAF
>TRBJ1-2|14|-|TRBV4-3
ASSQDHPGQDYGYT
>TRBJ1-6|15|-|TRBV7-9
ASSSARGSFYNSPLH
>TRBJ1-2|12|-|TRBV5-5
ASSLGPINYGYT
>TRBJ2-7|11|-|TRBV7-2
ASSLVGLYEQY
>TRBJ1-6|14|-|TRBV19
ASSTNRGTRHSPLH
>TRBJ2-1|10|few|TRBV7-9
ASSPAVLEKF
>TRBJ1-2|13|-|TRBV30
AWIPTGPGGYGYT
>TRBJ2-7|13|-|TRBV7-2
ASRLAGGPSYEQY